This T cell receptor (beta chain) came from a study of cytomegalovirus exposure and HLA in healthy donors (dated by TCRdb to about 2017). About the study as a whole: According to a later analysis, the roughly 120 validation repertoires were produced on the same platform as the approximately 620 repertoires of the first cohort. The study aimed to test whether cataloging public T cell receptors could reveal signatures of past pathogen exposure. In addition to the first cohort of 500 to 850 subjects, a separate validation cohort of around 110 different subjects was used. To predict cytomegalovirus infection status, the study combined high-throughput TCR immunosequencing, statistical association of individual TCRs with disease status, and machine learning. Results the study describes overall, beyond this receptor: In a later analysis, TCRs clustered in the first cohort were found to also tend to co-occur in the approximately 110 validation repertoires, with 85% to 95% of cluster scores above 0. The authors suggested that the approach could potentially be extended to other disease states and immunological phenotypes. Most TCR sequences were seen in very few donors, while some public TCRs were found in many individuals. A later analysis lacked HLA typing for the validation cohort, so it scored co-occurrence in that cohort across all 120 or so repertoires. In vitro tests confirmed that a few of the cytomegalovirus-associated TCR beta chains recognize cytomegalovirus antigens. The study gave a list of under 200 TCR beta chains associated with cytomegalovirus. The classifier was reported to diagnose cytomegalovirus status with high specificity and sensitivity in both the original cohort and the validation cohort.

The library was produced with the immunoSEQ multiplex PCR assay. Per the authors' processing: A statistical classification framework was developed to diagnose cytomegalovirus status using the catalog of TCR beta chain sequences. TCRdb took this table from immuneACCESS and kept in-frame rearrangements with V and J called. Such tables lack part of the clones; where checked against another copy, unresolved V genes explain under half of the gap, and the rest is unexplained. From that table come the V and J calls and clone size; the DNA was used to work out D and trimming. For this sample there are 80,000 to 95,000 clones; 90% to 97% appear just once. Jointly, the top ten make up roughly 1.3% of the sample. To note about this clone: Its antigen is still unknown. No clone much larger than this one lies a single base away; base qualities are absent.

The V end loses 5 bases and the J end loses 0 bases, and a stretch of 13 bases separates them. The cysteine opens and the phenylalanine closes a CDR3 of 15 amino acids. Here the CDR3 DNA is all that survives: 45 bases in frame from base 1. The germline V gene (reference sequence) provides CDR1 LNHDA and CDR2 SQIVND. Donors formed part of the validation cohort, which comprised over a hundred subjects and was distinct from the first cohort of 666 subjects. Sequenced sample: PBMCs. The chain uses TRBV19 and TRBJ1-2; the D segment could be TRBD1, given 6 matching bases. The clonotype was recovered from a woman younger than 30 in good health and CMV-seronegative. The nucleotides are TGTGCCAGTAGTCCACAGGGTATCCCTAACTATGGCTACACCTTC. Translation gives CASSPQGIPNYGYTF.